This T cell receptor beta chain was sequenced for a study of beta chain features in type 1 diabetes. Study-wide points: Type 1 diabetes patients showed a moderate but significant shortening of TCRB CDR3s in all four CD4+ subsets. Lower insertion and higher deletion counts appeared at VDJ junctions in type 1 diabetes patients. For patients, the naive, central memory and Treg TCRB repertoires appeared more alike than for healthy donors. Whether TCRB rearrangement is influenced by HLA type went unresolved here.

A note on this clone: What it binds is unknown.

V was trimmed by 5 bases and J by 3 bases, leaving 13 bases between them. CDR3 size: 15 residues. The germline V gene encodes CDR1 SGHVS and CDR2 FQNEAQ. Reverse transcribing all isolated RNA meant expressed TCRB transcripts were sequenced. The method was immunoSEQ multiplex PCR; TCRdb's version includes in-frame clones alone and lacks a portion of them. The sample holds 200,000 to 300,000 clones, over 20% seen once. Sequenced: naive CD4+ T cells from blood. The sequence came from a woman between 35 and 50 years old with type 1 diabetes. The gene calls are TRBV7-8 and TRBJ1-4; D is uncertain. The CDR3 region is CASSPQTGANEKLFF. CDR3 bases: TGTGCCAGCAGCCCTCAGACGGGTGCTAATGAAAAACTGTTTTTT.